The clone carrying this TCR beta chain was detected a few times. Its antigen is undetermined. From the 5' RACE reads, TCRdb called clonotypes with MiXCR, one entry per CDR3 protein. The sample consists of roughly 630,000 distinct CDR3 sequences, roughly 7.1% of them appearing once. Healthy Caucasians, and only they, were the donors. The CDR3 is 16 residues long. Germline trimming cut 6 bases from V and 7 bases from J; bases unmatched to any gene: 11. CDR1 and CDR2 (germline): DFQATT, SNEGSKA (reference sequence). The sample comes from a study of identical twins. Study-level results: The study drew conclusions from cross-sectional statistical analysis, not from following the same donors. Out-of-frame beta chain sequences displayed weaker excess sharing between twins. There were fewer insertions in abundant cord blood beta clonotypes, but memory repertoires showed no such pattern.

The same specimen was also included in a second study, on yellow fever vaccine responses in identical twins.

The chain employs TRBV20-1 and TRBJ2-1; 14 bases agree with TRBD2. Sequencing was done on a sample of PBMCs. This sequence originates from a woman under 30 in good health. CDR3 region: CSAPGLAGGRRNEQFF. In DNA form, the CDR3 reads TGCAGTGCACCTGGACTAGCGGGAGGAAGGAGGAATGAGCAGTTCTTC.